This TCR beta chain emerged from a study of cytomegalovirus exposure and HLA in healthy donors (dated by TCRdb to about 2017). A note on the overall study: An earlier analysis of roughly 630 of the donors reported more than 250 Gb of sequence data and some 120 million unique TCR beta sequences from around 200 million T cells. Approximately 300 gigabases of sequencing data and tens of millions of unique TCR sequences were included in an early release covering 550 to 800 HLA-typed donors. Of the 300 to 500 genotyped donors, over 80% were placed in the genetic ancestry cluster associated with self-reported Caucasian donors. The aim of the study was to test whether cataloging public T cell receptors could identify signatures of past pathogen exposure. The T cell repertoires of 666 subjects were profiled by immunosequencing and related to cytomegalovirus serostatus. In addition to the first cohort of about 650 subjects, a separate validation cohort of some 120 different subjects was used. To predict cytomegalovirus infection status, the study brought together high-throughput TCR immunosequencing, statistical association of individual TCRs with disease status, and machine learning. A later analysis re-examined previously published TCR beta repertoires from more than 550 donors and added high-resolution HLA genotyping to investigate patterns of TCR occurrence. Rather than using new phenotypic data, the later analysis identified candidate immune exposures from TCR beta sequences and from how often those sequences occurred across donors. An earlier analysis of 587 of the donors used high-throughput TCR beta sequencing to judge whether each TCR beta V gene segment behaved as functional or pseudogenic. Donor age, sex, ethnicity and CMV serostatus were compiled alongside the repertoire data. A later genetic analysis used genome-wide SNP genotypes for about three fifths of the 666 donors, treating that subset as a discovery cohort. All discovery cohort repertoires had been generated using a single sequencing platform. HLA typing covered class I and class II loci at four-digit resolution. Typing coverage varied by locus: roughly 620-630 donors for A, B, C, DRB1 and DQB1; approximately 520 for DQA1; nearly 610 for DPA1; roughly 470 for DPB1. Because of strong linkage in the cohort, 4 to 6 DR-DQ haplotypes were treated as single units for association and clustering. Across approximately 400 genotyped donors of the cohort, an average of 235,054 unique TCR beta nucleotide sequences per donor were sequenced, and about a sixth of those sequences were non-productive. The study at large found these results: In an earlier analysis of about 600 of the donors, most TCR beta V segments appeared in productive rearrangements about 87% or about 30% of the time, broadly matching IMGT annotations. A later genetic analysis associated a missense DCLRE1C variant with V-gene and J-gene trimming of TCR beta chains, and an independent cohort replicated the association. In vitro tests confirmed that a few of the cytomegalovirus-associated TCR beta chains recognize cytomegalovirus antigens. The classifier was reported to diagnose cytomegalovirus status with high specificity and sensitivity in both the original cohort and the validation cohort. Because counts were too low, around 18 rarely observed V segments, including chromosome 9 orphons, were left out of the earlier analysis of a few hundred of the donors. Roughly uniform sequencing depth across donors was assumed in presence/absence analyses, although this assumption may not hold. Linkage disequilibrium might explain the correlated functional status among segregating V segments, but an unknown experimental factor could not be ruled out. This cohort had only TCR beta chains sequenced, and the lack of alpha or paired-chain data limited which features could be detected. According to the authors, the approach could potentially be generalized to other disease states and immunological phenotypes. According to a later analysis, most CMV-associated TCR beta chains appeared to be HLA-restricted, and the HLA associations seemed to be driven largely by CMV exposure. Some IMGT-functional V segments, including TRBV6-2 and TRBV6-3, could not be told apart with the 87-base-pair reads, so those segments were excluded. Because some donors lacked HLA typing at each locus, the association tests relied only on the typed subset. A total of 150 to 200 TCR beta chains were listed by the study as associated with cytomegalovirus. Compared with equally common non-associated chains, HLA-associated TCR beta chains in a later analysis were more clonally expanded and had lower generation probabilities. A cluster of highly shared sequence variants was judged likely to represent a technical artifact of the sequencing pipeline. A further reported finding was that TCR beta sequences accurately predicted the HLA-A and HLA-B alleles for most subjects in the first cohort. According to a later analysis, TCR association rates differed among HLA loci, with DRB1 alleles showing the most associated TCRs and HLA-C alleles showing the fewest. At a false discovery rate of 0.05, a later analysis linked approximately 18,000 TCR beta sequences to specific HLA alleles. A later analysis reported that several top co-occurrence clusters appeared linked to parvovirus B19, influenza, CMV and Epstein-Barr virus. In a later genetic analysis, fewer N-insertions in productive TCRs were reported among donors in an Asian-associated ancestry cluster than the approximately 670-donor mean. When HLA alleles, especially DR and DQ, strongly co-occurred, TCR associations were difficult to assign to individual alleles. Immune exposure information for the cohort was limited to CMV serostatus. Most TCR sequences were seen in very few donors, while some public TCRs were found in many individuals.

The cohort was made up of 666 healthy bone marrow donors. All cohort members were sampled while nominally healthy, although unrecorded immune exposures were likely present. The donor tested CMV seropositive, placing the donor among the 250 to 300 seropositive members of the cohort. A peripheral blood sample was provided by each donor, and peripheral blood mononuclear cells were used for TCR beta sequencing. Genomic DNA extraction from the blood cell samples was performed with the Qiagen DNeasy Blood Extraction Kit. A remark on this clone: There is no known antigen for this receptor. No much larger clonotype is one base removed from it; base qualities were not supplied.

The CDR3 spans 15 residues, from the cysteine through the phenylalanine. Just CDR3 DNA is preserved here, 45 bases in frame from base 1. CDR1 and CDR2, per the germline V gene, are SQVTM and ANQGSEA. V ends up 2 bases short and J 5 bases short, with an unmatched junction base count of 11. The library was built by means of the immunoSEQ multiplex PCR assay. The multiplex PCR relied on a mix of 60 forward primers for TCR Vbeta segments and 13 reverse primers for TCR Jbeta segments. The CDR3 region of rearranged TCR beta genes was amplified from genomic DNA by a multiplex PCR assay. The amplified TCR beta libraries were sequenced on the Illumina HiSeq System as 87-base-pair reads. Per the authors' processing: A later analysis tallied 80 million to 95 million unique TCR beta chains across the 666 repertoires, and approximately 9.9 million of those chains were shared by two or more donors. To remove PCR and sequencing errors, raw reads were error-corrected and collapsed into unique sequences using a nearest-neighbor algorithm that merged closely related sequences. To assign V, D and J gene segments, CDR3 sequences were aligned to IMGT reference sequences. For a sequence to be retained, a match of at least six nucleotides was required to both a V gene segment and a J gene segment. Rearrangements were called productive when the CDR3 lacked stop codons and stayed in frame with V and J; all others were non-productive. Following IMGT convention, CDR3 was defined as the stretch from the second conserved V-encoded cysteine to the conserved J-encoded phenylalanine. The earlier analysis of some 580 of the donors excluded any sequence lacking an unambiguous match to a single V gene segment. In an earlier analysis of 587 of the donors, a V segment was called functional when productive rearrangements were above 56.7%, and segregating when the standard deviation between donors exceeded 5%. A statistical classification framework was built for diagnosing cytomegalovirus status from the catalog of TCR beta chain sequences. In a later analysis, TCR nucleotide sequences were compared against IMGT/GENE-DB human TR gene sequences so that V and J genes could be assigned. The TCRdist pipeline was used in a later analysis to assign CDR3 sequences and most-parsimonious VDJ recombination scenarios. A later analysis defined each TCR beta chain by its CDR3 amino acid sequence plus V-gene family, and excluded reads lacking a unique V-gene family. To address suspected cross-contamination and a sequencing artifact, a later analysis removed several hundred highly shared, low-generation-probability nucleotide sequences. In a later analysis, a clonal expansion index was calculated for each public chain from normalized within-repertoire ranks of inferred template counts. In a later analysis, generation probabilities were computed using a VDJ recombination model fitted to out-of-frame rearrangements, and the results were checked against IGoR. A later analysis scored TCR-TCR, TCR-HLA and TCR-CMV co-occurrence with hypergeometric tests, applying a repertoire-size bias correction to TCR pairs. False discovery rates were estimated in a later analysis by permuting HLA or CMV assignments 20 times. A later analysis grouped co-occurring TCRs with DBSCAN, adding TCRdist sequence similarity when clustering within HLA-allele-positive subsets. Co-occurrence clustering excluded repertoires with fewer than 30,000 or more than 120,000 public chains, plus five with anomalous nucleotide sharing. This is the immuneACCESS table as TCRdb keeps it, with only in-frame sequences that have V and J called. A part of the clones is gone; compared with another copy, unresolved V genes explain less than half, and the rest is unexplained. That table is the source of V, J and clone size, and D and trimming were worked out from the DNA. In all, the sample holds about 150,000 clones, and more than 60% of those were seen once. The ten largest make up roughly 10% of the sample.

The chain employs TRBV29-1 and TRBJ1-2; the junction holds 7 bases that match TRBD1. The TCR was taken from a man aged 25 to 40 in good health and CMV-seropositive. Sequenced: PBMCs. The sequence in DNA is TGCAGCGTTGAACGACAGGGCCCCACTCAATATGGCTACACCTTC. This gives the protein CSVERQGPTQYGYTF.